This T cell receptor beta chain was sequenced in a study of blood T cell repertoires in COVID-19. As for the study in general: The study drew acute and convalescent COVID-19 samples from the United States, Italy and Spain. PBMCs, B-cell-depleted T cells, or T cells were the source of the cDNA or gDNA that made up the material.

Per the study methods: Reference gene primers were amplified, and this amplification served to estimate nucleated cell counts. The assay was immunoSEQ multiplex PCR, and TCRdb's table has in-frame clones only and misses some. D and trimming come from the DNA, and the V and J calls and clone size come from that table. The sample holds tens of thousands of clones, 85% to 95% seen once. Germline-derived CDR1 and CDR2 are GTSNPN and SVGIG (reference sequence). The CDR3 is made up of 13 amino acids. The V end lost 8 bases, the J end lost 4 bases, and 17 bases lay between the germline ends. This clonotype was obtained from a human donor in a cohort sampled during active COVID-19. Sequenced sample: peripheral blood. The V and J genes are TRBV30 and TRBJ2-5, with D possibly being TRBD2 (5 bases). Here the CDR3 reads CAAKPGVRETQYF. Written as DNA, the CDR3 is TGTGCCGCAAAACCCGGGGTTAGAGAGACCCAGTACTTC.